This TCR beta chain originates from a study of human T cells and chemical hapten exposure. One entry per CDR3 protein, called by TCRdb with MiXCR from the RACE reads. The table includes about 83,000 distinct CDR3 sequences, over 6% detected once. Whole-study results and caveats: Alopecia affected the donors, so their immune response may differ from healthy people's. Among expanded TCRs, significantly more large CDR3 similarity clusters formed than among controls.

This clonotype was counted many times. As yet, its antigen is unknown. Time point described: patch test 1, 2 weeks after DPC sensitization. The treatment denotes: therapeutic diphenylcyclopropenone sensitization with weekly scalp DPC. This receptor was obtained from a woman between 25 and 40 years old with alopecia areata. Some clones in this sample may be carry-over from other donors' samples. This specimen consisted of whole blood, obtained in connection with sensitization to the hapten diphenylcyclopropenone (DPC).

In DNA form, the CDR3 reads TGTGCCAGCTCACCAACAGGGGTTAGAGAGCCCCAGCATTTT. Its protein product is CASSPTGVREPQHF. The V call is TRBV18, the J call TRBJ1-5; TRBD1 agrees at 7 bases. The junction had 6 bases not matched to a gene; V was cut back by 2 bases and J by 8 bases. The CDR3 totals 14 residues. Germline lookup yields CDR1 KGHSH and CDR2 LQKENI.